This TCR beta chain derives from a study of T cell repertoires in cytomegalovirus infection. V lost 10 bases to trimming and J lost 5 bases, with 18 bases between them. The CDR3 contains 14 residues. Germline-derived CDR1 and CDR2 are WSHSY and SAAADI. With regard to this clonotype: Its antigen is as yet unknown.

TCRdb recomputed calls from the reads with MiXCR, one row per CDR3 protein. The sample holds 650,000 to 850,000 distinct CDR3 sequences, under 35% seen once. This chain connects TRBV10-2 to TRBJ2-4; TRBD2 might be the D (7 bases). The TCR originated in a human donor in good health (CMV status not recorded). Some clones in this sample may be carry-over from other donors' samples. Sample: cultured CD8+ T cells from PBMCs, taken from culture after CMV antigen stimulation. The CDR3 coding sequence is TGCGCCACAACGTCCGGGGGGCAGGAAAACATTCAGTACTTC. Protein product: CATTSGGQENIQYF.